This is a list of T cell receptor beta chains from one sample in a study of regulatory and conventional T cells in RAG deficiency. TCRdb's copy holds only in-frame clones and misses some; the assay was immunoSEQ multiplex PCR. The table shows over 7,500 clones, with around 82% occurring only once. The data also belong to a second study, concerning regulatory T cells.

Sequenced sample: CD8+ T cells sorted from blood. The receptor source for this set is a human donor in good health. Both conserved end residues are part of each CDR3. The order of the fields is V gene, J gene, clone size, D gene, CDR3 protein, CDR3 DNA. D genes are given only for firm matches. Expanded clones are given a class, and other clones once, few, many or no size at all.

>TRBV5-6|TRBJ1-2|.|TRBD1
CASRNSGTGRAGYTF
TGTGCCAGCAGGAACTCCGGGACAGGGAGGGCTGGCTACACCTTC
>TRBV9|TRBJ2-1|once|.
CASSAEDYNEQFF
TGTGCCAGCAGCGCAGAAGACTACAATGAGCAGTTCTTC
>TRBV27|TRBJ2-7|.|.
CASSLQASGEQYF
TGTGCCAGCAGTCTGCAGGCGTCAGGCGAGCAGTACTTC
>TRBV29-1|TRBJ1-2|.|TRBD1
CSVVATGAYGYTF
TGCAGCGTTGTTGCGACAGGGGCCTATGGCTACACCTTC
>TRBV7-2|TRBJ2-1|once|.
CASSLGTGHEQFF
TGTGCCAGCAGCTTAGGTACGGGCCATGAGCAGTTCTTC
>TRBV28|TRBJ2-3|.|.
CASSLLLQGTDTQYF
TGTGCCAGCAGTTTATTATTACAGGGCACAGATACGCAGTATTTT
>TRBV5-1|TRBJ2-7|.|.
CASSLYATEGLEQYF
TGCGCCAGCAGCTTGTACGCGACAGAAGGCCTCGAGCAGTACTTC
>TRBV4-1|TRBJ2-3|.|TRBD2
CASSSRGGNTDTQYF
TGCGCCAGCAGCTCCCGCGGGGGTAACACAGATACGCAGTATTTT
>TRBV9|TRBJ2-4|.|.
CASSVAGSGAKNIQYF
TGTGCCAGCAGCGTAGCGGGTAGCGGAGCCAAAAACATTCAGTACTTC
>TRBV9|TRBJ2-1|.|TRBD1
CASSATGGPYNEQFF
TGTGCCAGCAGCGCTACAGGGGGCCCTTACAATGAGCAGTTCTTC
>TRBV27|TRBJ2-1|.|.
CASSRRGTYNEQFF
TGTGCCAGCAGTAGGCGGGGTACCTACAATGAGCAGTTCTTC
>TRBV2|TRBJ1-2|.|.
CASRAFGQPGGYTF
TGTGCCAGCAGAGCCTTCGGACAGCCGGGAGGCTACACCTTC
>TRBV7-8|TRBJ2-1|once|.
CASSLLEGLSYNEQFF
TGTGCCAGCAGCTTACTCGAGGGGCTATCCTACAATGAGCAGTTCTTC
>TRBV14|TRBJ2-1|.|.
CASSRRGWDNEQFF
TGTGCCAGCAGCCGTAGGGGATGGGACAATGAGCAGTTCTTC
>TRBV9|TRBJ2-1|.|TRBD2
CASSVDGLAGDEQFF
TGTGCCAGCAGCGTTGATGGACTAGCAGGCGATGAGCAGTTCTTC
>TRBV27|TRBJ2-7|.|TRBD1
CASSLAGTGGVYEQYF
TGTGCCAGCAGTTTGGCCGGGACAGGGGGCGTCTACGAGCAGTACTTC
>TRBV9|TRBJ2-2|.|.
CASSEAREGARTGELFF
TGTGCCAGCAGCGAGGCTCGGGAGGGGGCGAGGACCGGGGAGCTGTTTTTT
>TRBV25-1|TRBJ2-1|.|TRBD1
CASSGLQDRAGGNEQFF
TGTGCCAGCAGTGGACTCCAGGACAGGGCCGGCGGGAATGAGCAGTTCTTC
>TRBV30|TRBJ1-1|.|.
CAWSVGLGTIEAFF
TGTGCCTGGAGTGTAGGTCTGGGAACTATTGAAGCTTTCTTT
>TRBV5-6|TRBJ1-6|.|.
CASSLGGSPLHF
TGTGCCAGCAGCTTGGGGGGGTCACCCCTCCACTTT
>TRBV25-1|TRBJ1-4|.|TRBD1
CASSDGPGGDATNEKLFF
TGTGCCAGCAGTGACGGGCCAGGGGGCGACGCAACTAATGAAAAACTGTTTTTT
>TRBV4-1|TRBJ2-3|.|.
CASSQHYSGDTQYF
TGCGCCAGCAGCCAACATTATTCGGGGGATACGCAGTATTTT
>TRBV2|TRBJ2-2|.|.
CASRGRGAGELFF
TGTGCCAGCAGAGGTCGGGGCGCCGGGGAGCTGTTTTTT
>TRBV4-1|TRBJ1-6|.|.
CASSPDVLGDGNSPLHF
TGCGCCAGCAGCCCCGACGTGTTGGGCGACGGGAATTCACCCCTCCACTTT
>TRBV9|TRBJ2-1|.|.
CASSEGPNSYNEQFF
TGTGCCAGCAGCGAGGGACCCAATTCCTACAATGAGCAGTTCTTC
>TRBV18|TRBJ1-2|.|.
CASSPPAQAGHGYTF
TGTGCCAGCTCACCACCGGCACAGGCCGGCCATGGCTACACCTTC
>TRBV28|TRBJ2-7|.|TRBD2
CASSSLTSGMDEQYF
TGTGCCAGCAGTTCCCTGACTAGCGGGATGGACGAGCAGTACTTC
>TRBV6-1|TRBJ1-2|.|TRBD1
CASSDNRGRGDGYTF
TGTGCCAGCAGTGACAACAGGGGGCGCGGAGATGGCTACACCTTC
>TRBV7-8|TRBJ2-3|.|TRBD2
CASSLKPSGGAKDTQYF
TGTGCCAGCAGCTTAAAGCCTAGCGGGGGGGCTAAAGATACGCAGTATTTT
>TRBV19|TRBJ1-1|.|.
CASSIDNRGGTEAFF
TGTGCCAGTAGTATAGACAACCGGGGGGGCACTGAAGCTTTCTTT
>TRBV6-1|TRBJ1-1|few|.
CASRGGTEAFF
TGTGCCAGCAGGGGGGGCACTGAAGCTTTCTTT
>TRBV28|TRBJ1-6|.|.
CASSPVGDNSPLHF
TGTGCCAGCAGTCCGGTTGGCGATAATTCACCCCTCCACTTT
>TRBV9|TRBJ2-2|medium-sized|TRBD1
CASTGGLAGELFF
TGTGCCTCTACAGGGGGTCTGGCCGGGGAGCTGTTTTTT
>TRBV7-2|TRBJ2-6|.|.
CASSPGRGHSGANVLTF
TGTGCCAGCAGCCCCGGCAGGGGCCACTCTGGGGCCAACGTCCTGACTTTC
>TRBV5-1|TRBJ1-1|few|TRBD1
CASSWRQGGTEAFF
TGCGCCAGCAGCTGGAGACAGGGTGGGACTGAAGCTTTCTTT
>TRBV5-1|TRBJ1-1|.|TRBD1
CASSSRTGGFITEAFF
TGCGCCAGCAGCTCTCGGACAGGGGGCTTTATAACTGAAGCTTTCTTT
>TRBV10-3|TRBJ2-1|.|.
CAIRTRDFYNEQFF
TGTGCCATCAGAACGCGGGACTTCTACAATGAGCAGTTCTTC
>TRBV11-3|TRBJ2-5|.|.
CASSLFNRNQETQYF
TGTGCCAGCAGCTTATTCAACAGGAACCAAGAGACCCAGTACTTC
>TRBV29-1|TRBJ2-1|.|TRBD2
CSAEGLAGARYNEQFF
TGCAGCGCCGAGGGACTAGCGGGGGCGAGGTACAATGAGCAGTTCTTC
>TRBV11-2|TRBJ2-7|.|.
CASSLESQRFAYEQYF
TGTGCCAGCAGCTTAGAGTCCCAGCGGTTCGCCTACGAGCAGTACTTC
>TRBV7-9|TRBJ2-3|few|.
CASNTDTQYF
TGTGCCAGCAATACAGATACGCAGTATTTT
>TRBV21-1|TRBJ1-2|.|.
CASSKGGRGYTF
TGTGCCAGCAGCAAAGGGGGCAGGGGCTACACCTTC
>TRBV6-1|TRBJ2-1|.|TRBD2
CASSEVGGGPYEQFF
TGTGCCAGCAGTGAAGTCGGGGGGGGGCCGTATGAGCAGTTCTTC
>TRBV7-9|TRBJ2-7|.|.
CASSFGATGYEQYF
TGTGCCAGCAGCTTCGGAGCAACAGGTTACGAGCAGTACTTC
>TRBV7-9|TRBJ1-2|.|.
CASSLVGQPKTGYTF
TGTGCCAGCAGCTTAGTTGGACAACCCAAGACCGGCTACACCTTC
>TRBV6-1|TRBJ1-5|.|TRBD1
CASDDRGIYQPQHF
TGTGCCAGCGACGACAGGGGGATCTATCAGCCCCAGCATTTT
>TRBV5-8|TRBJ2-1|.|TRBD1
CASSLGFPGQSSYNEQFF
TGTGCCAGCAGCTTGGGCTTCCCGGGACAGAGCTCCTACAATGAGCAGTTCTTC
>TRBV10-2|TRBJ2-1|once|.
CASSESNNEQFF
TGCGCCAGCAGTGAGTCTAATAATGAGCAGTTCTTC
>TRBV7-9|TRBJ2-5|.|.
CASSLLAETQYF
TGTGCCAGCAGCTTGCTAGCTGAGACCCAGTACTTC
>TRBV7-8|TRBJ1-6|.|.
CASRGVDSRNSPLHF
TGTGCCAGCAGGGGGGTTGACAGCAGGAATTCACCCCTCCACTTT
>TRBV7-8|TRBJ1-5|once|TRBD1
CASSLRGPGQPQHF
TGTGCCAGCAGCTTAAGGGGGCCTGGGCAGCCCCAGCATTTT
>TRBV6-1|TRBJ2-7|few|.
CASSEAWGPHEQYF
TGTGCCAGCAGTGAAGCCTGGGGGCCCCACGAGCAGTACTTC